A selection of T cell receptor beta chains follows, all from one sample in a study of cytomegalovirus exposure and HLA in healthy donors. Assay: immunoSEQ multiplex PCR; the TCRdb copy retains only in-frame clones and omits some. Of about 210,000 clones listed, about 80% are singletons. Source material: PBMCs. The receptors were sampled from a man in his forties in good health and CMV-seropositive. CDR3s include the opening cysteine and the closing phenylalanine or tryptophan. Each record gives: V gene, D gene, clone size, J gene, CDR3 protein, CDR3 DNA. The D gene is left open where the match is weak. Clone size is shown for a subset of rows, as once, few, many or a class of expanded clone.

>TRBV7-9|.|.|TRBJ2-1
CASSLFAGREFF
TGTGCCAGCAGCTTATTCGCTGGCCGTGAATTCTTC
>TRBV5-5|.|.|TRBJ1-1
CASSLEDTRNF
TGTGCCAGCAGCTTAGAGGACACCCGGAATTTT
>TRBV4-1|TRBD1|.|TRBJ1-4
CASSQLRRQGSNEKLFF
TGCGCCAGCAGCCAGCTCCGACGACAGGGCTCTAATGAAAAACTGTTTTTT
>TRBV7-2|TRBD2|.|TRBJ2-2
CASSFGAGYLTNTGELFF
TGTGCCAGCAGCTTCGGAGCGGGATACCTAACGAACACCGGGGAGCTGTTTTTT
>TRBV4-1|.|.|TRBJ2-5
CASSQGLGVSQYF
TGCGCCAGCAGCCAGGGACTGGGGGTCTCCCAGTACTTC
>TRBV10-3|TRBD2|.|TRBJ2-1
CAIGVAGGSYNEQFF
TGTGCCATCGGAGTAGCGGGAGGTTCCTACAATGAGCAGTTCTTC
>TRBV15|.|.|TRBJ2-7
CATSISLTGRWGYEQYF
TGTGCCACCAGCATCTCCCTAACAGGACGATGGGGCTACGAGCAGTACTTC
>TRBV15|.|.|TRBJ1-1
CATSRDQQRGRNTEAFF
TGTGCCACCAGCAGAGATCAACAGCGGGGGCGAAACACTGAAGCTTTCTTT
>TRBV10-3|TRBD1|.|TRBJ2-5
CAISAVRDRGRGYQETQYF
TGTGCCATCAGTGCAGTCCGGGACAGGGGAAGGGGCTACCAAGAGACCCAGTACTTC
>TRBV10-3|TRBD2|.|TRBJ2-1
CAISDAPGLAGDEQFF
TGTGCCATCAGTGACGCTCCGGGACTAGCGGGAGATGAGCAGTTCTTC
>TRBV10-2|.|.|TRBJ2-2
CASSGGHTNTGELFF
TGCGCCAGCAGTGGTGGGCACACGAACACCGGGGAGCTGTTTTTT
>TRBV7-6|TRBD2|.|TRBJ2-1
CASSLTGLANYNEQFF
TGTGCCAGCAGCTTAACGGGACTAGCGAATTACAATGAGCAGTTCTTC
>TRBV14|.|few|TRBJ1-2
CASSPLGGGYTF
TGTGCCAGCAGCCCCTTAGGCGGGGGCTACACCTTC
>TRBV6-5|TRBD2|.|TRBJ2-7
CATRGGTYEQYF
TGTGCCACGCGGGGAGGGACGTACGAGCAGTACTTC
>TRBV6-5|TRBD2|.|TRBJ2-1
CASSYSEAGGQYEQFF
TGTGCCAGCAGTTACTCAGAAGCGGGGGGCCAGTATGAGCAGTTCTTC
>TRBV7-7|TRBD2|once|TRBJ2-5
CASSPTSGQETQYF
TGTGCCAGCAGCCCTACTAGCGGCCAAGAGACCCAGTACTTC
>TRBV27|.|.|TRBJ2-2
CASSFYESGELFF
TGTGCCAGCAGTTTCTACGAGAGCGGGGAGCTGTTTTTT
>TRBV9|TRBD1|.|TRBJ1-1
CASSVEEGGNTEAFF
TGTGCCAGCAGCGTAGAGGAAGGGGGCAACACTGAAGCTTTCTTT
>TRBV28|.|once|TRBJ1-1
CASSLSGIVEAFF
TGTGCCAGCAGTTTATCAGGGATTGTTGAAGCTTTCTTT
>TRBV7-9|TRBD2|.|TRBJ2-1
CASSVPGLEVYEQFF
TGTGCCAGCAGCGTTCCGGGACTAGAAGTCTATGAGCAGTTCTTC
>TRBV4-1|TRBD1|.|TRBJ2-7
CASSQDEGARGEQYF
TGCGCCAGCAGCCAAGATGAGGGGGCCAGGGGCGAGCAGTACTTC
>TRBV5-1|.|.|TRBJ1-1
CASSPLRVMNTEAFF
TGCGCCAGCAGCCCGCTGCGGGTCATGAACACTGAAGCTTTCTTT